This T cell receptor beta chain was identified during a study of vaccination and CD4 T cells after COVID-19. Overall study: SARS-CoV-2 had been detected by nasal swab PCR in convalescent patients; roughly 9 were mild, one severe. Sampling post-COVID took place a median 101 days after diagnosis (range 35 to 161).

For this clonotype: The antigen is unknown.

The Oncomine TCR Beta short-read assay was what sequenced the DNA obtained from cultured CD4+ T cells. Genomic DNA was isolated from cultured CD4+ T cells. TCRdb re-analysed the PCR reads in MiXCR, keeping a single row per CDR3 protein. This sample has over 14,000 distinct CDR3 sequences, with approximately 53% found just once. The germline V gene encodes CDR1 SGHTA and CDR2 FQGNSA. V was trimmed by 1 base and J by 0 bases, leaving 13 bases between them. This CDR3 region has 17 residues. The treatment was: roughly 10-day PBMC culture with coronavirus spike peptide pools or control peptides (ViraFEST assay).

The sequenced sample consisted of CD4+ T cells from blood, cultured in vitro. The receptor's source is a human donor who had recovered from COVID-19. The chain combines TRBV7-2 with TRBJ1-5; D is ambiguous. The CDR3 bases are TGTGCCAGCAGCTTAGGGACCACAACTTATAGCAATCAGCCCCAGCATTTT. This translates into CASSLGTTTYSNQPQHF.